Below, 12 T cell receptor beta chains from the same sample are listed, as sequenced in a study of early T cells in non-severe SARS-CoV-2 infection (TCRdb year 2021). To prepare the library, 5' RACE was applied. Sequencing relied on a NextSeq 500. TCRdb applied fastp at Q25 and MiXCR to the public reads, then kept only in-frame beta chains. When rows share a CDR3 protein, they turn into one entry using the most common DNA and genes. Within this sample are roughly 100,000 distinct CDR3 sequences, with 14% of them counted one time only. The ten largest clones take up roughly 6% of the sample. Sample: whole blood. These receptors came from an adult who was a healthcare worker with PCR-confirmed SARS-CoV-2 infection or an uninfected control (not recorded which).

This clonotype came up a few times. V is TRBV7-2 and J is TRBJ2-1; D may be TRBD2 (6 bases). Germline V gives CDR1 SGHTA, CDR2 FQGNSA. This CDR3 region has 16 residues. V lost 5 bases, J lost 2 bases, and 16 bases lay in between. Here the CDR3 DNA reads TGTGCCAGCAGCCCACGGGTACTAGCCCCCTACAATGAGCAGTTCTTC. Translation gives CASSPRVLAPYNEQFF.

Of note for this clonotype: Sequence at one end of the junction differs from germline and may be a read error. The chain uses TRBV29-1 and TRBJ2-5, with 7 bases identical to TRBD2. The CDR3 contains 15 residues. CDR1 is SQVTM, CDR2 ANQGSEA, per germline. The CDR3 DNA reads TGCAGCGTGGAAGAGGTAGCGGGCGGGCGAGAGACCCAGTACTTC. This encodes CSVEEVAGGRETQYF. Using reference TRBV29-1 and TRBJ2-5 for the parts outside the CDR3, the full variable domain is SAVISQKPSRDICQRGTSLTIQCQVDSQVTMMFWYRQQPGQSLTLIATANQGSEATYESGFVIDKFPISRPNLTFSTLTVSNMSPEDSSIYLCSVEEVAGGRETQYFGPGTRLLVL.

In this sample, this clonotype turned up a few times. CDR3 coding DNA: TGTGCCAGCAGCGCCCAAGCGAGCGGGGGGGCCTCTGGCACAGATACGCAGTATTTT. Protein product: CASSAQASGGASGTDTQYF. The V call is TRBV7-9, the J call TRBJ2-3; 10 nucleotides align to TRBD2. The CDR3 covers 19 residues. Germline-derived CDR1 and CDR2 are SEHNR and FQNEAQ (reference sequence). Losses at the gene ends were 5 bases for V and 1 base for J; bases not matched to a gene: 15.

The sample holds many counts of this clonotype. The chain recombines TRBV6-2 or TRBV6-3 with TRBJ1-6, with 9 bases matching TRBD1. Germline loops: CDR1 MNHEY, CDR2 SVGEGT. The CDR3 contains 16 residues. The V segment lost 2 bases and the J segment 5 bases; nucleotides outside the gene matches: 4. CDR3 in amino acids: CASSYSRDRDNSPLHF. CDR3 DNA sequence: TGTGCCAGCAGTTACAGCCGGGACAGGGATAATTCACCCCTCCACTTT.

This clonotype was found a few times. The CDR3 coding sequence is TGCGCCAGCAGCCAAGGTCCCGGAGGGCAAGCTTTCTTT. Translating gives CASSQGPGGQAFF. The gene calls are TRBV4-3 and TRBJ1-1; D is unresolved. Germline CDR1 is LGHNA and CDR2 is YSLEER. The V and J ends lost 1 base and 9 bases respectively, with 12 bases between them. The CDR3 is made up of 13 amino acids.

This clonotype was counted at least ten times. V gene TRBV12-3 or TRBV12-4 combines with J gene TRBJ1-2; D gene ambiguous. This CDR3 has 12 residues. V was shortened by 2 bases and J by 4 bases, with 5 bases between the two germline ends. CDR3 sequence reads: CASSLQSYGYTF. The DNA of the CDR3 is TGTGCCAGCAGTTTACAGTCCTATGGCTACACCTTC.

This clonotype was observed a few times. The rearrangement links TRBV29-1 to TRBJ2-7; D is undetermined. V was cut by 4 bases and J by 0 bases, with 16 bases left in between. The germline V gene encodes CDR1 SQVTM and CDR2 ANQGSEA. The CDR3 consists of 15 residues. DNA of the CDR3: TGCAGCGTTGTCAGTGGCTACTCAACCTCCTACGAGCAGTACTTC. Its protein is CSVVSGYSTSYEQYF.

The rearrangement links TRBV10-3 to TRBJ1-5; 7 bases map to TRBD1. V shed 3 bases, J shed 5 bases, and the junction held 10 bases outside the gene matches. The CDR3 spans 16 residues. Germline lookup yields CDR1 ENHRY and CDR2 SYGVKD. For the CDR3, the DNA is TGTGCCATCAGTGACTCCGGACAGGCTCCGGATCAGCCCCAGCATTTT. Translating gives CAISDSGQAPDQPQHF.

The gene calls are TRBV5-6 and TRBJ2-7; 8 bases align to TRBD1. The germline CDR1 and CDR2 sequences are SGHDT and YYEEEE. This CDR3 contains 16 residues. The J segment lost 0 bases and the V segment lost 0 bases, leaving 5 bases of the junction unmatched. In nucleotides, the CDR3 is TGTGCCAGCAGCTTGGGGACAGGGTGGGCCTCCTACGAGCAGTACTTC. Amino acid sequence: CASSLGTGWASYEQYF.

In its sample, this clonotype was seen a few times. The V call is TRBV7-2, the J call TRBJ2-2; a weak D match, TRBD2 (6 bases). Germline assignment: CDR1 SGHTA and CDR2 FQGNSA. CDR3 length: 15 residues. Trimming cost V 6 bases and J 0 bases, with 11 bases left between them. Here the CDR3 reads CASSLGGTNTGELFF. CDR3 DNA sequence: TGTGCCAGCAGTTTGGGGGGAACGAACACCGGGGAGCTGTTTTTT.

V and J are TRBV4-1 and TRBJ2-3; D is ambiguous. The germline V and J ends were trimmed by 4 bases and 0 bases, with 8 bases remaining between them. Germline V lookup: CDR1 MGHRA, CDR2 YSYEKL. The CDR3 length is 14 residues. CDR3 sequence: CASSPTASTDTQYF. The CDR3 DNA follows: TGCGCCAGCAGCCCGACTGCTAGCACAGATACGCAGTATTTT.

The chain recombines TRBV29-1 with TRBJ2-1, with D uncertain. Trimming removed 0 bases from V and 0 bases from J, with 3 bases in between. The CDR3 sequence is 13 residues long. Looked up from germline, CDR1 is SQVTM and CDR2 is ANQGSEA. This CDR3 is CSVEDNSYNEQFF. The CDR3 nucleotides read TGCAGCGTTGAAGACAACTCCTACAATGAGCAGTTCTTC.